This TCR beta chain was retrieved from a study of T cells in Graves' hyperthyroidism and ophthalmopathy. Study-level results: Most thyroid-expanded clonotypes above 0.001 were also found in blood.

This clonotype was recorded many times. The antigen remains undetermined. RNA transcripts were the template for amplifying TCR beta CDR3 regions. First-round RT-PCR of the TCR CDR3 relied on the HTBI primer set. TCRdb itself ran the multiplex PCR reads through MiXCR, one entry per CDR3 protein. The sample lists 650,000 to 850,000 distinct CDR3 sequences; around a sixth were seen once. The CDR3 has 16 residues. J gave up 5 bases and V 3 bases, and 13 bases lay outside the gene matches. Germline V CDR1 and CDR2: DFQATT, SNEGSKA (reference sequence). Sequencing was done on a sample of blood. This clonotype originated in a woman in her forties or fifties with Graves' hyperthyroidism that later progressed to Graves' ophthalmopathy. The chain links TRBV20-1 to TRBJ2-5, with 9 positions matching TRBD2. CDR3 DNA: TGCAGTGCTAGTTGGGCGGGGGGGCTCAGCGGGGAGACCCAGTACTTC. Translating gives CSASWAGGLSGETQYF.